This record concerns one T cell receptor beta chain sequence. Its antigen remains unidentified. The sample is drawn from a study of post-analysis software for immune sequencing data. Study results and limitations: F measure clustering grouped samples strongly by preparation batch. Controls significantly exceeded multiple sclerosis patients in normalized Chao1 diversity. Patients carried a handful of TRBV segments more frequently than controls did, and TRBV5-6, TRBV5-1 and TRBV20-1 were among them.

Unique molecular identifiers tagged the TCR beta cDNA libraries. About 500,000 cDNA molecules were obtained per 1 to 10 million input T cells. TCRdb reprocessed the PCR reads via MiXCR and lists one record per CDR3 protein. The sample lists roughly 540,000 distinct CDR3 sequences; around a third were seen once. CDR1 is SGHRS, CDR2 YFSETQ, per germline. The CDR3 spans 13 residues. V was trimmed by 1 base and J by 4 bases, leaving 7 bases between them. The sequence came from a girl aged 2 to 17 with multiple sclerosis. This chain joins TRBV5-1 and TRBJ2-3; weak D call: TRBD1 (5 bases). Sequencing was done on a sample of blood. This chain's CDR3 is CASSLSRADTQYF. DNA of the CDR3: TGCGCCAGCAGCTTGTCCAGGGCAGATACGCAGTATTTT.